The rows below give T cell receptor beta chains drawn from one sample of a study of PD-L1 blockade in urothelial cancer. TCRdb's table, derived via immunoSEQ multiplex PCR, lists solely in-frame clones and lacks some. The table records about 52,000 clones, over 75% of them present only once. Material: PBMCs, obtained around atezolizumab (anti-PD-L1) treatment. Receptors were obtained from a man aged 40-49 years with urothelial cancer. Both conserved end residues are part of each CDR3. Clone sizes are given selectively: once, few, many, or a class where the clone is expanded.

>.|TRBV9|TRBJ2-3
CASSASTDTQYF
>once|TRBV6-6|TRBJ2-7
CASSGYGVSAHEQYF
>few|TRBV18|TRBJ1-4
CASSGLEYEKLFF
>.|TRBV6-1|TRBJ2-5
CASSLSQGWKETQYF
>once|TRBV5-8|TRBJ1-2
CASSLSVQQGIYGYTF
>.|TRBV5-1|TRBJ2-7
CASSLLEEQYF
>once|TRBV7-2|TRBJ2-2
CASSLGGKPGELFF
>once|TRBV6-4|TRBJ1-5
CASSDSGGFGSLNQPQHF
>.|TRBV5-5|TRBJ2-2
CASSPGQGPVGELFF
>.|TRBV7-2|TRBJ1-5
CASSLGFGDRVNQPQHF
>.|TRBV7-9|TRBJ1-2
CASSPKRSPGGYTF
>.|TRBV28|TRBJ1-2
CASRVRANYGYTF
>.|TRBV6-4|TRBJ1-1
CASSRGDHTEAFF
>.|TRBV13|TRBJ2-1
CASSLVVSGGTGSYNEQFF
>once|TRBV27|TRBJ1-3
CASSLEGATGNTIYF
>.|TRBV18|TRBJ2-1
CASSPELTPSNEQFF
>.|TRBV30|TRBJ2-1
CAWGSGNTYNEQFF
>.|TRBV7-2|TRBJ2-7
CASSLGQGGVGGQYF
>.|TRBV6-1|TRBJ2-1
CASRGQGVYNEQFF
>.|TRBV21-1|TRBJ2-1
CASTYNCGGRRFNEQFF
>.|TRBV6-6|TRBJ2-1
CASSYDRADEQFF
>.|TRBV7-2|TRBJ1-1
CASSLQGLLNTEAFF
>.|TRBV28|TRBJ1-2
CASCPATEGYGYTF
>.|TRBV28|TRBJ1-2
CASRLTLNGYTF
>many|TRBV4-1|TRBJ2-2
CASSQWEGNGELFF
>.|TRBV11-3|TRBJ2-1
CASSYGQYNEQFF
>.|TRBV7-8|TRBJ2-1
CASSLGRTSGRYNEQFF
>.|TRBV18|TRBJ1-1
CASSLNGVNTEAFF
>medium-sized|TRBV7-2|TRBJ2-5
CASSLTSGGGEARETQYF
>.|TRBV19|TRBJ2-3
CASRASGTDFWISTDTQYF
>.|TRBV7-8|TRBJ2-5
CASSFTGGGETQYF
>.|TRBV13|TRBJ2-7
CASSLTDYEQYF
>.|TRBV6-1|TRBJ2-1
CASSELTSGRNEQFF
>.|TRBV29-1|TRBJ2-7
CSVQKTSYEQYF
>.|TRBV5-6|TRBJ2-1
CASSQAGVPEQFF
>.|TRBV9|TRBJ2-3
CASSVSPGLAGATDTQYF
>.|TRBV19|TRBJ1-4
CASSKGLAGGEKLFF
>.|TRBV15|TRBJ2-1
CATSRETSGRTDEQFF
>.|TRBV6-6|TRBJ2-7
CASSYSDGTYEQYF
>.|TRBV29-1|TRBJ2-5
CSGLQGQETQYF
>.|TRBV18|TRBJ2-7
CASSPRDRGYEQYF
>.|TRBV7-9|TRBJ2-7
CASSLNGRDYEQYF
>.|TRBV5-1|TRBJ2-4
CASSSYRTGGRHIQYF
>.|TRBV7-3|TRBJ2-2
CASSFSGNTGELFF
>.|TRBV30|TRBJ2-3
CAWGVTGTGGTDTQYF
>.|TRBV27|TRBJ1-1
CASSLVGRGTEAFF
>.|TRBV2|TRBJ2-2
CASRGTNRGELFF
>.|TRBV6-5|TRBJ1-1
CASSFSRYTEAFF
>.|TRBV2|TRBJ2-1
CASSEAASGISYNEQFF
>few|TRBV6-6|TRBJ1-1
CASKGTGDTEAFF
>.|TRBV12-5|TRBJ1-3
CASGSIIGTLDRTPSGNTIYF
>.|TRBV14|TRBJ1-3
CASSHGDILGNTIYF
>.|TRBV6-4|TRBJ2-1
CASSDLKQAINEQFF
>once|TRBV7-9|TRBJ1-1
CASSLGTGPNTEAFF
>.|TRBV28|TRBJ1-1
CASSETGGGTEAFF
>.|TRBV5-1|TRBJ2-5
CASSLSAGDETQYF
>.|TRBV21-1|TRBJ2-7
CASSKLGTEVYEQYF